These 25 T cell receptor beta chains share one sample of origin, sequenced in a study of T cells after yellow fever vaccination. TCRdb used MiXCR to reprocess the 5' RACE reads, holding one entry per CDR3 protein. This repertoire shows 160,000 or so distinct CDR3 sequences, 6% to 7.5% found once; its top ten account for approximately 2.5%. This specimen was CD4+ T cells sorted from PBMCs, taken less than 6 days after the first yellow fever vaccination. The receptors originated from a young man who received the YFV17D yellow fever vaccine.

This clonotype was recorded many times. The V and J genes are TRBV15 and TRBJ2-5, with TRBD2 as a possible D gene (5 bases). CDR1 and CDR2 (germline): LNHNV, YYDKDF (reference sequence). V lost 0 bases, J lost 0 bases, and 11 bases lay in between. The CDR3 has 16 residues. The CDR3 loop reads CATSRDGGRDQETQYF. CDR3 DNA: TGTGCCACCAGCAGAGATGGTGGGCGGGACCAAGAGACCCAGTACTTC.

This chain joins TRBV6-2 or TRBV6-3 and TRBJ2-7; 9 bases are a match to TRBD1. CDR1 and CDR2 from the germline V gene are MNHEY and SVGEGT. This CDR3 comprises 15 residues. V lost 6 bases and J lost 7; bases outside the gene matches: 13. The CDR3 region is CASRTYGTGTKEQYF. The CDR3 nucleotides read TGTGCCAGCAGAACGTACGGGACAGGGACTAAGGAGCAGTACTTC.

In this sample, this clonotype turned up a few times. V is TRBV11-3 and J is TRBJ1-1; TRBD1 matches 10 bases. CDR1 and CDR2 (germline): SGHNT, YENEEA. Trimming at V came to 4 bases and at J to 4 bases, leaving 9 bases not matched to a gene. This CDR3 contains 16 residues. CDR3 in amino acids: CASSSGGTGEPTEAFF. CDR3 DNA: TGTGCCAGCAGCTCTGGTGGGACAGGGGAGCCCACTGAAGCTTTCTTT.

This chain connects TRBV7-9 to TRBJ2-6, with D possibly TRBD2 on 5 matching bases. V gave up 6 bases and J gave up 3 bases, with 12 bases separating them. The germline CDR1 and CDR2 sequences are SEHNR and FQNEAQ (reference sequence). This CDR3 contains 15 residues. DNA of the CDR3: TGTGCCAGCAGTGGGAGATCCGGTGGGGCCAACGTCCTGACTTTC. Translated: CASSGRSGGANVLTF.

The V and J genes are TRBV5-1 and TRBJ1-1; TRBD1 matches at 10 bases. Per the germline V gene, CDR1 is SGHRS and CDR2 is YFSETQ. This CDR3 contains 14 residues. The V gene end was trimmed by 4 bases and the J gene end by 3 bases; junction bases not matched to a gene: 3. The CDR3 spells CASSRGTGDTEAFF. The CDR3 DNA sequence: TGCGCCAGCAGCCGGGGGACAGGGGACACTGAAGCTTTCTTT.

This clonotype was counted between two and nine times. V is TRBV4-2 and J is TRBJ1-5; D is possibly TRBD1 (5 bases). V was trimmed by 1 base and J by 2 bases, leaving 15 bases between them. The V gene's germline CDR1 is LGHNA and CDR2 YNFKEQ. This CDR3 has 17 amino acids. The CDR3 region has the DNA TGTGCCAGCAGCCAAGTGACTGGGGGTAAGGGCAATCAGCCCCAGCATTTT. Its protein is CASSQVTGGKGNQPQHF.

The gene calls are TRBV9 and TRBJ1-6; TRBD1 matches at 8 bases. Trimming at V came to 0 bases and at J to 8 bases, leaving 4 bases not matched to a gene. CDR3 size: 15 residues. Per germline, CDR1 SGDLS and CDR2 YYNGEE. As DNA, the CDR3 is TGTGCCAGCAGCGTAGAACAGGGGGGAGATTCACCCCTCCACTTT. Encoded protein: CASSVEQGGDSPLHF.

The gene calls are TRBV18 and TRBJ1-1; D gene uncertain. From germline, CDR1 is KGHSH and CDR2 LQKENI. The length of the CDR3 is 15 residues. The ends were cut back, 3 bases at V and 0 bases at J, with 11 bases in the middle. CDR3 amino acids: CASSPIASMNTEAFF. The CDR3 nucleotides are TGTGCCAGCTCACCTATCGCCAGCATGAACACTGAAGCTTTCTTT.

In this sample, this clonotype turned up many times. The chain couples TRBV7-9 to TRBJ2-3; D ambiguous. The CDR3 extends over 15 amino acids. Germline loops: CDR1 SEHNR, CDR2 FQNEAQ (reference sequence). Trimming removed 1 base from V and 1 base from J, with 9 bases in between. The CDR3 coding sequence is TGTGCCAGCAGCTTAGGTCTACGGGGCACAGATACGCAGTATTTT. This sequence encodes CASSLGLRGTDTQYF.

This clonotype was picked up a small number of times. The chain combines TRBV29-1 with TRBJ2-2; 10 positions agree with TRBD1. From germline, CDR1 is SQVTM and CDR2 ANQGSEA. J was trimmed by 6 bases and V by 6 bases; bases with no gene match: 7. The CDR3 runs to 14 residues. CDR3 nucleotide sequence: TGCAGCGTCTCCGGGACAGGGGTCCCCGGGGAGCTGTTTTTT. This codes for CSVSGTGVPGELFF.

This clonotype appeared many times. The chain joins TRBV7-6 to TRBJ2-1; 12 bases map to TRBD2. The germline V gene has CDR1 SGHVS and CDR2 FNYEAQ. This CDR3 is 16 amino acids long. V trimming: 1 base; J trimming: 7 bases; junction bases outside the gene matches: 5. CDR3 sequence: CASSLESSGGANEQFF. The DNA for the CDR3 is TGTGCCAGCAGCTTAGAATCTAGCGGGGGGGCGAATGAGCAGTTCTTC. The full variable domain, in which reference TRBV7-6 and TRBJ2-1 provide the parts outside the CDR3, is GAGVSQSPRYKVTKRGQDVALRCDPISGHVSLYWYRQALGQGPEFLTYFNYEAQQDKSGLPNDRFSAERPEGSISTLTIQRTEQRDSAMYRCASSLESSGGANEQFFGPGTRLTVL.

This chain joins TRBV5-1 and TRBJ1-6; D gene unclear. There are 14 residues in the CDR3. Trimming removed 3 bases at V and 8 bases at J, with 12 bases between. Germline lookup yields CDR1 SGHRS and CDR2 YFSETQ. The CDR3 nucleotides read TGCGCCAGCAGCTCATCGGGGTTGGATTCACCCCTCCACTTT. Its translation is CASSSSGLDSPLHF.

The chain links TRBV29-1 to TRBJ2-1; possibly TRBD1 or TRBD2 for D (5 bases each). Between the trimmed V and J ends, which lost 7 bases and 6 bases, there was a span of 19 bases. Germline CDR1 is SQVTM and CDR2 is ANQGSEA. The CDR3 length is 14 residues. The CDR3 loop is CSDRIQTGPNEQFF. In DNA, the CDR3 is TGCAGCGACCGGATACAGACGGGGCCCAATGAGCAGTTCTTC.

At least ten counts were recorded for this clonotype. The chain links TRBV6-5 to TRBJ2-5; the match to TRBD1 covers 9 bases. The V gene's germline CDR1 is MNHEY and CDR2 SVGAGI. J was trimmed by 10 bases and V by 0 bases; bases with no gene match: 15. The CDR3 loop spans 17 amino acids. CDR3 residues: CASSYSTGQGPPWDQYF. CDR3 DNA sequence: TGTGCCAGCAGTTACTCGACTGGACAGGGGCCACCCTGGGACCAGTACTTC.

In this sample, this clonotype turned up many times. This rearrangement joins TRBV6-2 or TRBV6-3 to TRBJ2-3; D gene unclear. Germline V lookup: CDR1 MNHEY, CDR2 SVGEGT. This CDR3 region has 16 residues. V shed 6 bases and J shed 2 bases, with 18 bases lying between them. CDR3 nucleotides: TGTGCCAGCAGCTCACGGGCGAATCCAGACACAGATACGCAGTATTTT. Residues: CASSSRANPDTDTQYF.

Ten or more counts support this clonotype. The rearrangement uses TRBV12-3 or TRBV12-4 and TRBJ1-5; 7 nucleotides line up with TRBD1. The length of the CDR3 is 14 residues. The V segment lost 6 bases and the J segment 5 bases; nucleotides outside the gene matches: 7. In nucleotides, the CDR3 is TGTGCCAGCAGCAGGGGGAGTGAAGATCAGCCCCAGCATTTT. This encodes CASSRGSEDQPQHF.

This clonotype was observed at least ten times. The V call is TRBV7-6, the J call TRBJ2-3; D may correspond to TRBD1 or TRBD2 (5 bases each). From germline, CDR1 is SGHVS and CDR2 FNYEAQ. CDR3 length: 15 residues. V lost 1 base, J lost 4 bases, and 12 bases lay in between. The CDR3, as DNA: TGTGCCAGCAGCTTAGGTCTGGGGGTGGCAGATACGCAGTATTTT. Translating gives CASSLGLGVADTQYF.

The gene calls are TRBV21-1 and TRBJ2-2; no check of the table's D call, TRBD2, against the DNA was made. TRBV21-1 is given as a pseudogene. The CDR3 covers 16 residues. The CDR3 sequence: CASSKEGLASTGELFF. The CDR3 bases are TGTGCCAGCAGCAAAGAAGGGCTAGCAAGCACCGGGGAGCTGTTTTTT.

This clonotype has ten or more counts. The chain employs TRBV5-4 and TRBJ2-1, with D possibly TRBD2 on 5 matching bases. The CDR3 spans 15 residues. The germline gives CDR1 SGHNT, CDR2 YYREEE (reference sequence). Trimming removed 4 bases at V and 4 bases at J, with 15 bases between. The CDR3 sequence: CASSADLGDYNEQFF. CDR3 DNA: TGTGCCAGCAGCGCCGACTTGGGAGATTACAATGAGCAGTTCTTC.

The table lists this clonotype with many counts. For the CDR3, the DNA is TGTGCCACCAGCAAGTGGACGGGAGGGGCGGTGTACGAGCAGTACTTC. As protein: CATSKWTGGAVYEQYF. The chain uses TRBV15 and TRBJ2-7; 8 positions match TRBD2. The CDR3 runs 16 residues. Per the germline V gene, CDR1 is LNHNV and CDR2 is YYDKDF (reference sequence). V was clipped by 4 bases and J by 4 bases; unmatched bases: 12.

To note about this clonotype: This may come from a read error, since a much larger clone is one base off. The J gene is TRBJ2-1, the V gene TRBV20-1; D is unclear. V lost 7 bases to trimming and J lost 10 bases, with 14 bases between them. The CDR3 consists of 11 residues. Germline V gene lookup returns CDR1 DFQATT and CDR2 SNEGSKA (reference sequence). The CDR3 loop reads CSGLGIEEQFF. CDR3 nucleotide sequence: TGCAGTGGTCTAGGAATCGAGGAGCAGTTCTTC.

In its sample, this clonotype was seen many times. The V gene is TRBV18, the J gene TRBJ2-3, with 15 positions matching TRBD2. This CDR3 contains 17 residues. Germline lookup yields CDR1 KGHSH and CDR2 LQKENI. V dropped 6 bases and J dropped 3; count of bases not matched to a gene: 7. DNA of the CDR3: TGTGCCAGCTCCCAAGGACTAGCGGGGGGGCCAACAGATACGCAGTATTTT. It specifies CASSQGLAGGPTDTQYF.

This clonotype was found many times. The chain joins TRBV7-8 to TRBJ1-1; D gene uncertain. Trimming pared 3 bases from V and 1 base from J, leaving 9 bases between. The CDR3 runs to 14 residues. CDR1 and CDR2 (germline): SGHVS, FQNEAQ. In DNA, the CDR3 is TGTGCCAGCAGCTTGTCTGTTGGGAACACTGAAGCTTTCTTT. This codes for CASSLSVGNTEAFF.

At least ten counts were recorded for this clonotype. The chain carries TRBV5-1 and TRBJ1-2, with D unclear. The germline CDR1 and CDR2 sequences are SGHRS and YFSETQ. The CDR3 covers 14 residues. Deletions cut 0 bases from V and 8 bases from J, with 14 bases between. The CDR3 here is CASSLDIPGNGYTF. In nucleotides, the CDR3 is TGCGCCAGCAGCTTGGACATACCGGGGAACGGCTACACCTTC.

This clonotype was seen many times. The chain recombines TRBV6-2 or TRBV6-3 with TRBJ2-5, with D possibly called TRBD1 or TRBD2 (5 bases each). This CDR3 spans 16 amino acids. Germline assignment: CDR1 MNHEY and CDR2 SVGEGT. The V gene lost 2 bases and the J gene lost 1 base, with 14 bases spanning the gap. The CDR3 spells CASSYARQGPQETQYF. The DNA for the CDR3 is TGTGCCAGCAGTTACGCGAGGCAGGGACCCCAAGAGACCCAGTACTTC.